The entry that follows covers one T cell receptor (beta chain) sequence. This sample is part of a study of CD8+ T cells in alopecia areata. About the study: Administration of oral tofacitinib to treated patients was at 5 to 10 mg twice daily.

RNA extraction was followed by reverse transcription into cDNA, which acted as the sequencing template. TCRdb's copy holds only in-frame clones and misses some; the assay was immunoSEQ multiplex PCR. The table includes roughly 280,000 clones, 50% to 75% detected once. The CDR3 totals 13 residues. V was pared by 2 bases and J by 5 bases, with 10 bases between. The V gene's germline CDR1 is SGHNT and CDR2 YYREEE (reference sequence). Treatment denoted: oral pan-JAK inhibitor, 5-10 mg twice daily. PBMCs provided sorted CD4+ and CD8+ T cells. V and J are TRBV5-4 and TRBJ2-5, with D maybe TRBD1 (5 bases). This TCR was sampled from a human donor with alopecia areata. The source was CD4+ T cells sorted from blood, collected at roughly week 52, from a patient treated with tofacitinib. CDR3 in amino acids: CASSLKGAETQYF. Written as DNA, the CDR3 is TGTGCCAGCAGCTTAAAAGGGGCTGAGACCCAGTACTTC.